Listed below are T cell receptor beta chains from one sample, sequenced in a study of control samples from healthy donors and cancer patients. The method was immunoSEQ multiplex PCR; TCRdb's version includes in-frame clones alone and lacks a portion of them. This repertoire shows roughly 150,000 clones, about 91% found once; its top ten account for approximately 1.8%. The material sequenced was blood. Source of these receptors: a man between 18 and 29 years old in good health. Each CDR3 is given with its conserved first and last residue. Fields, in order: CDR3 protein, CDR3 DNA, V gene, D gene, clone size, J gene. A D gene is named only where the DNA matches it firmly. Rows may omit the clone size; those that give it use once, few, many or a size class.

cdr3_aa: CASSLTASGGWNEQFF
cdr3_nt: TGTGCCAGCAGTTTAACGGCTAGCGGGGGGTGGAATGAGCAGTTCTTC
v_call: TRBV28
d_call: TRBD2
clone_size: -
j_call: TRBJ2-1

cdr3_aa: CASSLDSSYNEQFF
cdr3_nt: TGTGCCAGCAGCCTTGATAGCTCCTACAATGAGCAGTTCTTC
v_call: TRBV7-2
d_call: -
clone_size: few
j_call: TRBJ2-1

cdr3_aa: CASMEVGQVNSPLHF
cdr3_nt: TGTGCCAGCATGGAAGTGGGACAGGTTAATTCACCCCTCCACTTT
v_call: TRBV2
d_call: TRBD1
clone_size: -
j_call: TRBJ1-6

cdr3_aa: CASSLPGTGGEKLFF
cdr3_nt: TGTGCCAGCAGCTTACCCGGGACAGGGGGCGAAAAACTGTTTTTT
v_call: TRBV5-6
d_call: TRBD1
clone_size: -
j_call: TRBJ1-4

cdr3_aa: CASMGFALNEQFF
cdr3_nt: TGTGCCAGCATGGGCTTCGCCCTTAATGAGCAGTTCTTC
v_call: TRBV7-9
d_call: -
clone_size: -
j_call: TRBJ2-1

cdr3_aa: CATEVRGGYGYTF
cdr3_nt: TGTGCCACCGAGGTCCGGGGAGGCTATGGCTACACCTTC
v_call: TRBV5-4
d_call: -
clone_size: -
j_call: TRBJ1-2

cdr3_aa: CASSLRSGGGTDTQYF
cdr3_nt: TGTGCCAGCAGTTTGAGGTCAGGAGGGGGCACAGATACGCAGTATTTT
v_call: TRBV28
d_call: -
clone_size: -
j_call: TRBJ2-3

cdr3_aa: CASSPGDNNSPLHF
cdr3_nt: TGTGCCAGCAGCCCGGGGGACAATAATTCACCCCTCCACTTT
v_call: TRBV5-6
d_call: -
clone_size: -
j_call: TRBJ1-6

cdr3_aa: CASSQNNRGQAFF
cdr3_nt: TGTGCCAGCAGCCAGAATAACAGGGGGCAAGCTTTCTTT
v_call: TRBV14
d_call: TRBD1
clone_size: -
j_call: TRBJ1-1

cdr3_aa: CASSTGTGYEQYF
cdr3_nt: TGTGCCAGTAGTACCGGGACAGGCTACGAGCAGTACTTC
v_call: TRBV19
d_call: TRBD1
clone_size: -
j_call: TRBJ2-7

cdr3_aa: CASSETGFYGYTF
cdr3_nt: TGTGCCAGCAGTGAAACAGGGTTTTACGGCTACACCTTC
v_call: TRBV6-1
d_call: -
clone_size: -
j_call: TRBJ1-2

cdr3_aa: CASSIGGAEAFF
cdr3_nt: TGTGCCAGTAGTATTGGAGGCGCTGAAGCTTTCTTT
v_call: TRBV19
d_call: -
clone_size: -
j_call: TRBJ1-1

cdr3_aa: CASSMDRYSNQPQHF
cdr3_nt: TGTGCCAGCAGTATGGACAGATATAGCAATCAGCCCCAGCATTTT
v_call: TRBV2
d_call: -
clone_size: -
j_call: TRBJ1-5

cdr3_aa: CASSQDNNGYTF
cdr3_nt: TGTGCCAGCAGCCAAGATAATAACGGCTACACCTTC
v_call: TRBV3-1/TRBV3-2
d_call: -
clone_size: -
j_call: TRBJ1-2

cdr3_aa: CASPAAWFYMNTEAFF
cdr3_nt: TGCGCCAGCCCTGCAGCTTGGTTTTACATGAACACTGAAGCTTTCTTT
v_call: TRBV10-1
d_call: -
clone_size: -
j_call: TRBJ1-1

cdr3_aa: CAWSGGGEGPQHF
cdr3_nt: TGTGCCTGGAGCGGGGGTGGGGAGGGGCCCCAGCATTTT
v_call: TRBV30
d_call: -
clone_size: -
j_call: TRBJ1-5

cdr3_aa: CASSAFGLTEAFF
cdr3_nt: TGTGCCAGCAGCGCTTTTGGATTGACTGAAGCTTTCTTT
v_call: TRBV2
d_call: -
clone_size: -
j_call: TRBJ1-1

cdr3_aa: CSVATSTNEKLFF
cdr3_nt: TGCAGCGTAGCTACTTCCACTAATGAAAAACTGTTTTTT
v_call: TRBV29-1
d_call: -
clone_size: -
j_call: TRBJ1-4

cdr3_aa: CASSLVVPSYEQYF
cdr3_nt: TGTGCCAGCAGTTTAGTGGTTCCCTCCTACGAGCAGTACTTC
v_call: TRBV28
d_call: -
clone_size: -
j_call: TRBJ2-7

cdr3_aa: CASSLGGVGQLVSYEQYF
cdr3_nt: TGTGCCAGCAGCTTAGGTGGGGTGGGACAACTCGTCTCCTACGAGCAGTACTTC
v_call: TRBV7-2
d_call: -
clone_size: -
j_call: TRBJ2-7

cdr3_aa: CASLGAHYGYTF
cdr3_nt: TGTGCCAGCCTGGGGGCTCACTATGGCTACACCTTC
v_call: TRBV9
d_call: -
clone_size: -
j_call: TRBJ1-2

cdr3_aa: CASSQSRGGNYEQYF
cdr3_nt: TGTGCCAGCTCACAGTCGCGGGGGGGCAACTACGAGCAGTACTTC
v_call: TRBV18
d_call: TRBD2
clone_size: few
j_call: TRBJ2-7

cdr3_aa: CARWTWNGAQYF
cdr3_nt: TGTGCCAGGTGGACGTGGAACGGGGCCCAGTACTTC
v_call: TRBV12-1
d_call: -
clone_size: -
j_call: TRBJ2-5

cdr3_aa: CASSVLGSNYGYTF
cdr3_nt: TGTGCCAGCAGCGTGCTCGGTTCTAACTATGGCTACACCTTC
v_call: TRBV5-6
d_call: -
clone_size: once
j_call: TRBJ1-2

cdr3_aa: CASSFRGETQYF
cdr3_nt: TGTGCCAGCAGTTTCCGGGGGGAGACCCAGTACTTC
v_call: TRBV28
d_call: -
clone_size: -
j_call: TRBJ2-5

cdr3_aa: CASSETGGMDEQYF
cdr3_nt: TGTGCCAGCAGCGAGACAGGGGGTATGGACGAGCAGTACTTC
v_call: TRBV27
d_call: TRBD1
clone_size: -
j_call: TRBJ2-7

cdr3_aa: CASSIRRGGTGPFTDTQYF
cdr3_nt: TGTGCCAGTAGTATAAGGAGGGGGGGGACGGGCCCTTTCACAGATACGCAGTATTTT
v_call: TRBV19
d_call: -
clone_size: -
j_call: TRBJ2-3

cdr3_aa: CASSLGPMTPLHF
cdr3_nt: TGTGCCAGCAGCTTGGGACCTATGACCCCCCTCCACTTT
v_call: TRBV7-6
d_call: -
clone_size: -
j_call: TRBJ1-6

cdr3_aa: CASSAIATNEKLFF
cdr3_nt: TGTGCCAGCAGTGCAATCGCAACTAATGAAAAACTGTTTTTT
v_call: TRBV5-6
d_call: -
clone_size: few
j_call: TRBJ1-4

cdr3_aa: CASSPVETQYF
cdr3_nt: TGTGCCAGCAGCCCAGTAGAGACCCAGTACTTC
v_call: TRBV7-9
d_call: -
clone_size: -
j_call: TRBJ2-5

cdr3_aa: CASSPMLAGEKNTGELFF
cdr3_nt: TGTGCCAGCTCACCAATGCTAGCGGGGGAAAAGAACACCGGGGAGCTGTTTTTT
v_call: TRBV18
d_call: TRBD2
clone_size: -
j_call: TRBJ2-2

cdr3_aa: CATSRDRGAEKLFF
cdr3_nt: TGTGCCACCAGCAGAGATAGGGGGGCTGAAAAACTGTTTTTT
v_call: TRBV15
d_call: -
clone_size: -
j_call: TRBJ1-4

cdr3_aa: CASSVAGQGAANEKLFF
cdr3_nt: TGTGCCAGCAGCGTAGCAGGACAGGGGGCAGCTAATGAAAAACTGTTTTTT
v_call: TRBV9
d_call: TRBD1
clone_size: -
j_call: TRBJ1-4

cdr3_aa: CASSFAGTSVGNEQFF
cdr3_nt: TGTGCCAGCAGCTTCGCCGGGACTAGCGTGGGCAATGAGCAGTTCTTC
v_call: TRBV7-2
d_call: TRBD2
clone_size: -
j_call: TRBJ2-1

cdr3_aa: CASSLDGSTYNEQFF
cdr3_nt: TGTGCCAGCAGCTTAGACGGCAGTACCTACAATGAGCAGTTCTTC
v_call: TRBV7-6
d_call: -
clone_size: -
j_call: TRBJ2-1

cdr3_aa: CASSYREIYEQYF
cdr3_nt: TGTGCCAGCAGCTACAGGGAAATCTACGAGCAGTACTTC
v_call: TRBV6-6
d_call: -
clone_size: -
j_call: TRBJ2-7

cdr3_aa: CASSPQPGLLHGYTF
cdr3_nt: TGTGCCAGCAGCCCCCAACCGGGACTACTACATGGCTACACCTTC
v_call: TRBV7-3
d_call: -
clone_size: once
j_call: TRBJ1-2

cdr3_aa: CASSDGILGGIQYF
cdr3_nt: TGTGCCAGCAGTGATGGGATACTCGGGGGCATTCAGTACTTC
v_call: TRBV2
d_call: -
clone_size: -
j_call: TRBJ2-4

cdr3_aa: CASRARGGTGELFF
cdr3_nt: TGTGCCAGCAGGGCCAGAGGGGGGACCGGGGAGCTGTTTTTT
v_call: TRBV2
d_call: -
clone_size: -
j_call: TRBJ2-2

cdr3_aa: CATSRDHDKTYEQYF
cdr3_nt: TGTGCCACCAGCAGAGATCACGACAAGACCTACGAGCAGTACTTC
v_call: TRBV15
d_call: -
clone_size: -
j_call: TRBJ2-7

cdr3_aa: CAWSVGGSPLHF
cdr3_nt: TGTGCCTGGAGTGTAGGCGGGTCACCCCTCCACTTT
v_call: TRBV30
d_call: -
clone_size: -
j_call: TRBJ1-6

cdr3_aa: CASRDGLAGDTQYF
cdr3_nt: TGTGCCAGCAGGGACGGGCTGGCGGGAGATACGCAGTATTTT
v_call: TRBV7-9
d_call: -
clone_size: few
j_call: TRBJ2-3

cdr3_aa: CASSFGWGHEQYF
cdr3_nt: TGTGCCAGCAGCTTCGGGTGGGGCCACGAGCAGTACTTC
v_call: TRBV7-9
d_call: -
clone_size: -
j_call: TRBJ2-7

cdr3_aa: CASSSAGLAGAYEQYF
cdr3_nt: TGTGCCAGCAGTTCCGCGGGACTAGCGGGAGCCTACGAGCAGTACTTC
v_call: TRBV6-6
d_call: TRBD2
clone_size: -
j_call: TRBJ2-7

cdr3_aa: CASSEGAHSNQPQHF
cdr3_nt: TGTGCCAGCAGTGAGGGGGCGCATAGCAATCAGCCCCAGCATTTT
v_call: TRBV2
d_call: -
clone_size: -
j_call: TRBJ1-5

cdr3_aa: CASSLNRVSPGNEQFF
cdr3_nt: TGTGCCAGCAGCTTGAACAGGGTTAGTCCGGGCAATGAGCAGTTCTTC
v_call: TRBV7-8
d_call: -
clone_size: once
j_call: TRBJ2-1

cdr3_aa: CASSPYRQGWTEAFF
cdr3_nt: TGTGCCAGCAGCCCCTACCGACAGGGCTGGACTGAAGCTTTCTTT
v_call: TRBV3-1/TRBV3-2
d_call: TRBD1
clone_size: few
j_call: TRBJ1-1

cdr3_aa: CASSRGQDNEQYF
cdr3_nt: TGTGCCAGCAGCAGGGGACAGGACAACGAGCAGTACTTC
v_call: TRBV7-2
d_call: TRBD1
clone_size: -
j_call: TRBJ2-7

cdr3_aa: CASSLNAGAVETQYF
cdr3_nt: TGTGCCAGCAGCTTAAACGCGGGGGCCGTAGAGACCCAGTACTTC
v_call: TRBV7-3
d_call: -
clone_size: -
j_call: TRBJ2-5

cdr3_aa: CAMGGVMNTEAFF
cdr3_nt: TGTGCCATGGGGGGGGTTATGAACACTGAAGCTTTCTTT
v_call: TRBV6-5
d_call: -
clone_size: -
j_call: TRBJ1-1

cdr3_aa: CASSEARLAGLGSYNEQFF
cdr3_nt: TGTGCCAGCAGTGAAGCGCGGTTAGCGGGGTTGGGCTCCTACAATGAGCAGTTCTTC
v_call: TRBV2
d_call: TRBD2
clone_size: -
j_call: TRBJ2-1

cdr3_aa: CASSLTGSYQPQHF
cdr3_nt: TGTGCCAGCAGCCTTACAGGGTCGTATCAGCCCCAGCATTTT
v_call: TRBV5-6
d_call: -
clone_size: -
j_call: TRBJ1-5

cdr3_aa: CASSFADTQYF
cdr3_nt: TGTGCCAGCAGTTTCGCAGATACGCAGTATTTT
v_call: TRBV6-4
d_call: -
clone_size: -
j_call: TRBJ2-3

cdr3_aa: CASSLAPGRDNQPQHF
cdr3_nt: TGTGCCAGCAGCTTGGCCCCGGGCAGAGACAATCAGCCCCAGCATTTT
v_call: TRBV5-4
d_call: -
clone_size: -
j_call: TRBJ1-5

cdr3_aa: CASSPATNRGNTIYF
cdr3_nt: TGTGCCAGCAGCCCTGCGACGAACCGGGGAAACACCATATATTTT
v_call: TRBV9
d_call: -
clone_size: -
j_call: TRBJ1-3

cdr3_aa: CASSVSVGYEQYF
cdr3_nt: TGTGCCAGCAGTGTATCGGTCGGCTACGAGCAGTACTTC
v_call: TRBV27
d_call: -
clone_size: once
j_call: TRBJ2-7

cdr3_aa: CARSLVKGLNSPLHF
cdr3_nt: TGTGCCAGAAGCTTGGTTAAGGGGCTCAATTCACCCCTCCACTTT
v_call: TRBV5-3
d_call: -
clone_size: -
j_call: TRBJ1-6

cdr3_aa: CATSDAGGRNEQFF
cdr3_nt: TGTGCCACCAGTGATGCCGGGGGTAGGAATGAGCAGTTCTTC
v_call: TRBV24-1
d_call: -
clone_size: -
j_call: TRBJ2-1